This TCR beta chain is from a study of CD8 T cells in Susac syndrome. This clonotype was counted a single time. Germline CDR1 reads SQVTM; CDR2 reads ANQGSEA. The CDR3 runs 12 residues. After removal of 4 bases from V and 6 bases from J, the junction contained 4 bases not matched to a gene. Sequencing targeted TCR beta in T cells from blood (CD8+ and CD4+). Random hexamers served to reverse transcribe roughly 0.45 to 1 ug RNA. TCR beta CDR3 was amplified by immunoSEQ covering 54 Vbeta and 13 Jbeta. Via MiXCR, TCRdb re-called the immunoSEQ multiplex PCR reads, giving one row per CDR3 protein. The table has 95,000 to 150,000 distinct CDR3 sequences, 90% to 95% seen once.

The TCR sequence derives from a human donor in good health. The rearrangement joins TRBV29-1 to TRBJ1-1, with 8 bases aligning to TRBD1. Sequencing was carried out using CD4+ T cells from PBMCs. The CDR3 DNA reads TGCAGCGTTGGGTACAGGGGGGCTGAAGCTTTCTTT. Translating it yields CSVGYRGAEAFF.